This TCR beta chain was documented in a study of regulatory T cells in long-lasting Graves disease (dated by TCRdb to the early 2020s). Regarding the study in general: Patients with newly diagnosed Graves' disease had been on antithyroid drugs for under 3 months. Peripheral blood TCR sequencing and RNA sequencing compared persistent Graves' disease patients with newly diagnosed Graves' disease patients. The study was registered as a clinical trial and conducted in China. A total of roughly 35 samples underwent TCR sequencing: about 13 from persistent and roughly 20 from newly diagnosed Graves' disease patients.

The receptor library was made with multiplex PCR. The sample was run on an Illumina HiSeq 4000. CDR3 regions were amplified by Arm-PCR with iRepertoire HTBI primers to construct TCR beta libraries. Before sequencing, the PCR products underwent gel purification. Processing in the source paper ran as follows. Gene usage analysis of CDR3 amino acid clonotypes relied on the roughly 64 TRBV and 14 TRBJ segments identified across samples. Filtered high-quality paired reads were merged into contigs using COPE and FqMerger. BLAST was used to align contigs to the IMGT TRBV, TRBD and TRBJ reference genes, and CDR3 was defined following IMGT. Highly expanded clones were defined as clonotypes with a frequency above 0.1%. Repertoire diversity was measured by Shannon entropy, and V-J evenness by the Gini coefficient. Clonotypes shared by more than one individual were considered public. In-frame beta chains were kept once TCRdb had trimmed the public reads at Q25 with fastp and called clones with MiXCR. Duplicate CDR3 protein sequences are folded into a single record with the most common DNA and genes. It is TCRdb's table, rather than the study itself, that gives the V and J calls and clone size. This sample comprises hundreds of thousands of distinct CDR3 sequences, about 16% of them detected only once. Jointly, the top ten make up about 20% of the sample.

The germline V gene yields MDHEN for CDR1 and SYDVKM for CDR2. Trimming removed 7 bases from V and 8 bases from J; the gene matches leave 16 bases unexplained. The CDR3 goes from the cysteine to the phenylalanine over 15 residues. The retained sequence is limited to the CDR3, 45 bases, with the frame set at the first base. What the authors observed across the whole study: A larger number of public clonotypes was shared among persistent patients (more than 2,500) than among newly diagnosed patients (around 970). Persistent Graves' disease patients showed lower TCR Shannon entropy and fewer highly expanded clones than newly diagnosed patients, suggesting clonal expansion. The small sample size was acknowledged by the authors as a limitation that may reduce accuracy. Peripheral blood alone was examined, since thyroid tissue, which constituted the primary lesion, could not be accessed. Sequencing and analysis were restricted to the TCR beta chain. Persistent disease showed preferential use of TRBV28, TRBJ1-2 and TRBJ2-5, whereas newly diagnosed disease favored TRBV20-1 and TRBJ2-1.

Many counts were recorded for this clonotype. Its antigen specificity is not known. Base qualities were left out, and no much larger clone turns up one base away. The time point label corresponds to: newly diagnosed GD, antithyroid drugs for less than 3 months. RNA was extracted from PBMCs in TRIzol for both TCR sequencing and RNA sequencing. The diagnosis of Graves' disease was made according to American Thyroid Association guidelines. Recruitment of patients was carried out at an endocrinology department in Xi'an, China. From each patient, about 8.9 milliliters of peripheral blood was collected into an EDTA anticoagulant tube. Ficoll Paque Plus density gradient separation was used to isolate PBMCs, and no additional T cell sorting was done. An Agilent 2100 Bioanalyzer and agarose gel were used to check RNA quality, and a NanoDrop 2000 was used to measure RNA concentration. These data also featured in a second study, about T cells in Graves' hyperthyroidism and ophthalmopathy. In that second paper, the authors write: Stable Graves' hyperthyroidism was defined as no progression to ophthalmopathy during 18 months of follow-up. Hyperthyroidism patients were aged 18 to 65 years and newly diagnosed, with disease duration of less than 2 months. The study excluded patients with uncontrolled infections, other autoimmune diseases, pregnancy or lactation. Diagnoses relied on clinical symptoms, serum thyroxine and TRAb, thyroid ultrasound and orbital computed tomography. A first-round RT-PCR of the TCR CDR3 used the HTBI primer set with the Qiagen OneStep RT-PCR kit. Most expanded thyroid clonotypes (frequency above 0.001) were also detected in blood, suggesting blood repertoires may reflect thyroid immune responses. A 13 V-J signature model separated ophthalmopathy from stable hyperthyroidism, with around 90% sensitivity and about 81% specificity in cross-validation and 80%/75% in testing. During validation, the model predicted progression to ophthalmopathy a median of approximately six months ahead of onset, with around 65% sensitivity and 72% to 80% specificity. To identify TCR V-J signatures that set the groups apart, the researchers used a discovery cohort of about a hundred patients, made up of roughly 45 with Graves' ophthalmopathy and about 59 with stable Graves' hyperthyroidism. Prospective prediction of ophthalmopathy was tested in an independent validation cohort consisting of roughly 20 hyperthyroidism patients and more than 15 patients who later progressed to ophthalmopathy. The roughly 90 discovery patients were divided at random into training and test sets in a 7:3 ratio. In several Graves' hyperthyroidism patients, the study also compared T-cell repertoires from thyroid tissue with T-cell repertoires from blood. After sampling, hyperthyroidism patients received methimazole starting at 30 mg daily, and ophthalmopathy patients received high-dose intravenous methylprednisolone. A second multiplex PCR round built the libraries, followed by size selection and purification. The libraries were sequenced on an Illumina HiSeq2000 using paired-end 100 bp reads. SOAPnuke was used to process the raw data, throwing out any read that contained adapters or uncalled bases, had a mean Phred below 15, or lacked an exact constant-primer or identifier match. COPE v1.2.5 was used to merge the high-quality paired reads, and each unique nucleotide sequence was defined as a clonotype. Clonotypes were aligned to IMGT TRBV, TRBD and TRBJ reference segments using MiTCR v1.1. Only V-J combinations with frequency above 0.0001, covering about 99% of repertoires, were analysed. A TCS score was defined as the ratio of F50 (clonal expansion) to E x V (chaos), with BLOSUM62-based TCRdist applied between CDR3 peptides within each V-J. Welch's t-statistics and random forest reduced several hundred V-J features to some 14, which were used in a naive Bayes classifier (R e1071). Sample size was not statistically predetermined, and blinding of investigators to group allocation was not performed. The paper describes TCR Vbeta CDR3 sequencing of fewer than 150 peripheral blood samples, made up of under 50 ophthalmopathy patients, approximately 76 hyperthyroidism patients and approximately 17 progressor patients.

Source: peripheral blood mononuclear cells (PBMCs), taken at new diagnosis, from a patient treated with antithyroid drugs. Rearrangement joined TRBV28 to TRBJ1-2; the junction holds 7 bases that match TRBD1. The receptor was derived from a woman aged 25 to 39 with Graves disease. Donor details come from another sample of the same person, matched by shared clones. The bases read TGTGCCAGCATTCACACCCTAGGGGGCAGAAGCGGCTACACCTTC. This encodes CASIHTLGGRSGYTF.